This T cell receptor beta chain was captured in a study of blood T cell repertoires in COVID-19. Overall study context: Acute and convalescent COVID-19 specimens originated in the United States, Italy and Spain.

CDR1 and CDR2 from the germline V gene are SGHDT and YYEEEE. The V gene end was trimmed by 0 bases and the J gene end by 1 base; junction bases not matched to a gene: 3. This CDR3 spans 16 amino acids. Categorization into cohorts depended on clinical history that participants reported. Study processing details: Quantification of nucleated cells was approximated via reference gene primer amplification. Profiled with immunoSEQ multiplex PCR; TCRdb holds only in-frame clones, not every one. That table gives V, J and clone size, and the DNA gave D and trimming. There are around 290,000 clones in the sample; approximately 90% occur only once, and approximately 1.2% lies in the top ten.

The TCR sequence derives from a woman in her twenties or thirties who had recovered from COVID-19. Sequencing input: PBMCs or T cells enriched from blood (not recorded which). The chain joins TRBV5-6 to TRBJ2-1, with TRBD2 identical over 8 bases. This chain's CDR3 is CASSLGPSGSYNEQFF. The CDR3 nucleotides read TGTGCCAGCAGCTTGGGCCCTAGCGGGTCCTACAATGAGCAGTTCTTC.